Below, one T cell receptor beta chain is given with its context. The repertoire was sequenced with immunoSEQ multiplex PCR; TCRdb's copy has only in-frame clones and lacks some. The data show about 380,000 clones, with about 85% seen just once and 3.5% to 4% held by the top ten. The CDR3 sequence is 16 residues long. Germline CDR1 reads KGHDR; CDR2 reads SFDVKD. Deletions cut 4 bases from V and 0 bases from J, with 14 bases between. This sample stems from a study of blood T cell repertoires in COVID-19. Study overall: Sample material is recorded as cDNA or gDNA derived from T cells, B-cell-depleted T cells, or PBMCs.

The chain employs TRBV24-1 and TRBJ1-2; D may be TRBD1 (5 bases). The specimen was peripheral blood. The origin of this receptor is a woman between 18 and 30 years old with acute or convalescent COVID-19. CDR3 DNA sequence: TGTGCCACCAGTGACGCGGGGGGGGAAGCTAACTATGGCTACACCTTC. Protein sequence: CATSDAGGEANYGYTF.